These 23 T cell receptor beta chains share one sample of origin, sequenced in a study of shared clonotypes between healthy human individuals. Using immunoSEQ multiplex PCR, the repertoire was profiled, and TCRdb retains in-frame clones only, with some absent. The sample lists approximately 980,000 clones, about 80% seen once, with nearly 1.5% in the top ten. Sequenced input: memory CD4+ T cells sorted from blood. Stated subset: CD45RA-negative fraction. These receptors all stem from a man younger than 35 in good health.

This sequence joins TRBV7-2 and TRBJ1-6; 12 positions match TRBD1. The junction had 4 bases not matched to a gene; V was cut back by 3 bases and J by 10 bases. The CDR3 sequence is 15 residues long. Germline V gene lookup returns CDR1 SGHTA and CDR2 FQGNSA. The CDR3, as DNA: TGTGCCAGCAGCTTGGGACAGGGGGCCAGGTCACCCCTCCACTTT. It specifies CASSLGQGARSPLHF.

The chain uses TRBV6-5 and TRBJ2-2; unclear D gene. The length of the CDR3 is 14 residues. The germline CDR1 and CDR2 sequences are MNHEY and SVGAGI. V was trimmed by 2 bases and J by 5 bases, leaving 9 bases between them. The CDR3 here is CASSYLFTTGELFF. CDR3 DNA: TGTGCCAGCAGTTACCTATTCACAACCGGGGAGCTGTTTTTT.

The CDR3 sequence is CASSIGQAMTYEQYF. In nucleotides, the CDR3 is TGTGCCAGTAGTATAGGACAGGCAATGACCTACGAGCAGTACTTC. The chain links TRBV19 to TRBJ2-7; a weak D match, TRBD1 (6 bases). V lost 1 base, J lost 2 bases, and 12 bases lay in between. This CDR3 contains 15 residues. CDR1 LNHDA and CDR2 SQIVND come from the germline V gene (reference sequence). The complete variable domain, with remaining parts taken from reference TRBV19 and TRBJ2-7, reads DGGITQSPKYLFRKEGQNVTLSCEQNLNHDAMYWYRQDPGQGLRLIYYSQIVNDFQKGDIAEGYSVSREKKESFPLTVTSAQKNPTAFYLCASSIGQAMTYEQYFGPGTRLTVT.

The chain is built from TRBV11-3 and TRBJ1-1; possibly TRBD1 for D (6 bases). The germline gives CDR1 SGHNT, CDR2 YENEEA. The V and J ends lost 4 bases and 4 bases respectively, with 7 bases between them. The CDR3 is 12 residues long. DNA for the CDR3: TGTGCCAGCAGCTCGACAGGCACTGAAGCTTTCTTT. Translation: CASSSTGTEAFF.

The rearrangement uses TRBV30 and TRBJ1-1; 7 positions match TRBD1. CDR1 and CDR2 (germline): GTSNPN, SVGIG (reference sequence). The V gene end was trimmed by 4 bases and the J gene end by 6 bases; junction bases not matched to a gene: 26. This CDR3 spans 19 amino acids. As DNA, the CDR3 is TGTGCCTGGACCCCCGGGACAGCGATATTTTCTCCCTCAGTTGCTGAAGCTTTCTTT. This gives the protein CAWTPGTAIFSPSVAEAFF.

The chain links TRBV10-1 to TRBJ2-4, with TRBD1 identical over 7 bases. Trimming cost V 2 bases and J 5 bases; bases outside gene matches: 12. The germline V gene has CDR1 WNHNN and CDR2 SYGVQD (reference sequence). This CDR3 spans 17 amino acids. CDR3 region: CASSERGEGALENIQYF. CDR3 nucleotides: TGCGCCAGCAGTGAGAGGGGAGAGGGGGCGCTGGAAAACATTCAGTACTTC.

The chain employs TRBV11-2 and TRBJ2-7, with 7 bases fitting TRBD1. Germline-derived CDR1 and CDR2 are SGHAT and FQNNGV. V trimming: 3 bases; J trimming: 5 bases; junction bases outside the gene matches: 16. This CDR3 comprises 17 residues. As DNA, the CDR3 is TGTGCCAGCAGCTTCCTCGGCGCCTTACAGGGGAGAAACGAGCAGTACTTC. Translating gives CASSFLGALQGRNEQYF.

About this clone: A much larger clone differs from this one at a single base, so this may be a read error. V usage is TRBV7-9 and J usage is TRBJ1-2; 7 nucleotides align to TRBD1. The CDR3 spans 13 residues. Germline-derived CDR1 and CDR2 are SEHNR and FQNEAQ (reference sequence). V trimming: 4 bases; J trimming: 4 bases; junction bases outside the gene matches: 3. CDR3 nucleotide sequence: TGTGCCAGCAGCTCGGGACAGCTCTATGGCTACACCTTC. Translation gives CASSSGQLYGYTF. The full variable domain, its missing parts supplied by reference TRBV7-9 and TRBJ1-2, is DTGVSQNPRHKITKRGQNVTFRCDPISEHNRLYWYRQTLGQGPEFLTYFQNEAQLEKSRLLSDRFSAERPKGSFSTLEIQRTEQGDSAMYLCASSSGQLYGYTFGSGTRLTVV.

The chain joins TRBV10-3 to TRBJ1-2; TRBD1 agrees at 12 bases. Germline loops: CDR1 ENHRY, CDR2 SYGVKD. The CDR3 totals 16 residues. The V segment lost 2 bases and the J segment 4 bases; nucleotides outside the gene matches: 5. DNA for the CDR3: TGTGCCATCAGTGAGCCGGGGACAGGGGGCGGCTATGGCTACACCTTC. Encoded protein: CAISEPGTGGGYGYTF.

The CDR3 spells CASSSGTADNYGYTF. CDR3 nucleotides: TGTGCCAGTAGTTCCGGGACAGCGGATAACTATGGCTACACCTTC. V is TRBV19 and J is TRBJ1-2, with 7 positions matching TRBD1. The trim removed 5 bases at V and 1 base at J, leaving 7 bases unmatched. Germline loops: CDR1 LNHDA, CDR2 SQIVND (reference sequence). The CDR3 contains 15 residues.

The V gene is TRBV19, the J gene TRBJ2-7; D is possibly TRBD1 (6 bases). CDR3 length: 18 amino acids. Trimming took 4 bases from V and 1 from J, leaving 23 bases between them. Germline CDR1 reads LNHDA; CDR2 reads SQIVND (reference sequence). The CDR3 spells CASSSNSAGASSSYEQYF. The CDR3 DNA sequence: TGTGCCAGTAGTAGTAATTCCGCAGGGGCAAGTTCATCCTACGAGCAGTACTTC. The whole variable domain, remainder taken from reference TRBV19 and TRBJ2-7, is DGGITQSPKYLFRKEGQNVTLSCEQNLNHDAMYWYRQDPGQGLRLIYYSQIVNDFQKGDIAEGYSVSREKKESFPLTVTSAQKNPTAFYLCASSSNSAGASSSYEQYFGPGTRLTVT.

This clone showed up many times. This chain's CDR3 is CAIRQGDQETQYF. The DNA for the CDR3 is TGTGCCATCAGACAGGGAGACCAAGAGACCCAGTACTTC. The rearrangement links TRBV10-3 to TRBJ2-5, with D possibly TRBD1 on 6 matching bases. CDR3 length: 13 amino acids. Germline V gene data show CDR1 as ENHRY and CDR2 as SYGVKD. Trimming left V 6 bases short and J 0 bases short, with 8 bases between.

The chain is built from TRBV5-1 and TRBJ2-7, with D perhaps TRBD2 (6 bases). Germline CDR1 reads SGHRS; CDR2 reads YFSETQ. The CDR3 contains 16 residues. The V end was cut by 4 bases, the J end by 2 bases, with 19 bases between. This CDR3 reads CASSPLPGLQTYEQYF. The CDR3 DNA is TGCGCCAGCAGCCCTTTGCCGGGACTGCAGACCTACGAGCAGTACTTC. Complete variable domain (other parts from reference TRBV5-1 and TRBJ2-7): KAGVTQTPRYLIKTRGQQVTLSCSPISGHRSVSWYQQTPGQGLQFLFEYFSETQRNKGNFPGRFSGRQFSNSRSEMNVSTLELGDSALYLCASSPLPGLQTYEQYFGPGTRLTVT.

The chain joins TRBV6-1 to TRBJ2-7; D assignment may be TRBD1 or TRBD2 (5 bases each). Germline V gene lookup returns CDR1 MNHNS and CDR2 SASEGT. The V and J ends lost 4 bases and 2 bases respectively, with 15 bases between them. The CDR3 consists of 15 residues. The CDR3 nucleotides read TGTGCCAGCAGTGCCAACGGGGCTGGGACCTACGAGCAGTACTTC. It translates to CASSANGAGTYEQYF.

This clone was recorded once. V is TRBV9 and J is TRBJ1-5; 9 bases fit TRBD1. After removal of 4 bases from V and 6 bases from J, the junction contained 5 bases not matched to a gene. The CDR3 is 14 residues long. The germline CDR1 and CDR2 sequences are SGDLS and YYNGEE. The CDR3 DNA is TGTGCCAGCAGCCCTACAGGGGGCTCTCAGCCCCAGCATTTT. It is translated as CASSPTGGSQPQHF.

In this sample, this clone turned up a few times. The chain employs TRBV7-2 and TRBJ2-3, with D unclear. Germline CDR1 is SGHTA and CDR2 is FQGNSA. V lost 0 bases to trimming and J lost 6 bases, with 13 bases between them. The CDR3 totals 15 residues. The CDR3 is CASSLAYRSSDTQYF. The CDR3 nucleotides read TGTGCCAGCAGCTTAGCGTATCGATCGTCGGATACGCAGTATTTT.

The chain uses TRBV5-1 and TRBJ1-3; D possibly corresponds to TRBD1 (5 bases). Germline-derived CDR1 and CDR2 are SGHRS and YFSETQ. Trimming took off 3 bases at V and 2 bases at J, with 12 bases between the two ends. This CDR3 has 15 residues. The CDR3 here is CASSSGRDAGNTIYF. CDR3 bases: TGCGCCAGCAGCTCCGGCAGGGATGCTGGAAACACCATATATTTT. The complete variable domain, with remaining parts taken from reference TRBV5-1 and TRBJ1-3, reads KAGVTQTPRYLIKTRGQQVTLSCSPISGHRSVSWYQQTPGQGLQFLFEYFSETQRNKGNFPGRFSGRQFSNSRSEMNVSTLELGDSALYLCASSSGRDAGNTIYFGEGSWLTVV.

The chain has TRBV5-1 and TRBJ1-6; no clear D. Trimming cost V 0 bases and J 10 bases, with 11 bases left between them. Germline CDR1 and CDR2: SGHRS and YFSETQ. This CDR3 comprises 14 residues. The CDR3: CASSLGLGQSPLHF. CDR3 DNA sequence: TGCGCCAGCAGCTTGGGGTTAGGCCAATCACCCCTCCACTTT.

This rearrangement joins TRBV2 to TRBJ1-5; D might be TRBD1 (6 bases). The CDR3 extends over 14 amino acids. Per germline, CDR1 SNHLY and CDR2 FYNNEI. Trimming pared 4 bases from V and 9 bases from J, leaving 16 bases between. In DNA form, the CDR3 reads TGTGCCAGCAGTGTGTGGGACACCGGATCGCCCCAGCATTTT. This translates into CASSVWDTGSPQHF.

The rearrangement joins TRBV6-1 to TRBJ1-5; 7 bases are shared with TRBD1. V trimming: 4 bases; J trimming: 3 bases; junction bases outside the gene matches: 12. The CDR3 contains 17 residues. Germline V gene data show CDR1 as MNHNS and CDR2 as SASEGT. The CDR3 here is CASSGRLSRGYNQPQHF. The CDR3 DNA sequence: TGTGCCAGCAGTGGACGGCTGAGCAGGGGGTACAATCAGCCCCAGCATTTT.

This chain uses TRBV10-1 with TRBJ1-5; D unclear. Trimming left V 2 bases short and J 9 bases short, with 14 bases between. Germline assignment: CDR1 WNHNN and CDR2 SYGVQD (reference sequence). The CDR3 has 14 residues. CDR3 amino acids: CASSEVGDPRPQHF. The CDR3 bases are TGCGCCAGCAGTGAGGTCGGAGATCCTCGGCCCCAGCATTTT.

This clone was seen ten or more times. The rearrangement joins TRBV7-9 to TRBJ2-1; the D is unclear. Germline values: CDR1 SEHNR, CDR2 FQNEAQ (reference sequence). The CDR3 contains 15 residues. Trimming stripped 5 bases from V and 4 bases from J, with 15 bases between. The CDR3 here is CASSPLAPNYNEQFF. CDR3 bases: TGTGCCAGCAGCCCGCTGGCTCCTAATTACAATGAGCAGTTCTTC.

Turning to this clone: Other nucleotide sequences from this sample produce the same CDR3. The chain carries TRBV11-3 and TRBJ2-5; D possibly matches TRBD1 or TRBD2 (5 bases each). CDR3 size: 13 residues. Deletions cut 3 bases from V and 2 bases from J, with 7 bases between. CDR1 and CDR2 from the germline V gene are SGHNT and YENEEA. DNA for the CDR3: TGTGCCAGCAGCTTGGGGGTGCAAGAGACCCAGTACTTC. The encoded protein is CASSLGVQETQYF.